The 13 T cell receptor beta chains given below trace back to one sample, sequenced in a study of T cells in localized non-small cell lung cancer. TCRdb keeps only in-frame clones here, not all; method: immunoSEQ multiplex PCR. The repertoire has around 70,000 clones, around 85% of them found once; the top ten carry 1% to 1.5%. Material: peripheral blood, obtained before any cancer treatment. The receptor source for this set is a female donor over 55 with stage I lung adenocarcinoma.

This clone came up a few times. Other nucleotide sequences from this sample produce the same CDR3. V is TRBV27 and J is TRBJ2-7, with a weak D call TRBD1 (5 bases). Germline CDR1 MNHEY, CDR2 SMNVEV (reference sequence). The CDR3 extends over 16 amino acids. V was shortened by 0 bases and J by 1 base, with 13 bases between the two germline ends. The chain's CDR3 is CASSLSKTAWSYEQYF. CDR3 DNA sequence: TGTGCCAGCAGTTTATCGAAGACAGCTTGGTCCTACGAGCAGTACTTC.

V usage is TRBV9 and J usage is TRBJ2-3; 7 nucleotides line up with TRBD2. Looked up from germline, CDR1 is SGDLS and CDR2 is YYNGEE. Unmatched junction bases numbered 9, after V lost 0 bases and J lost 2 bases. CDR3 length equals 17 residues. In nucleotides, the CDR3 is TGTGCCAGCAGCGTAGGCCAAGGACTAGATATCACAGATACGCAGTATTTT. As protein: CASSVGQGLDITDTQYF.

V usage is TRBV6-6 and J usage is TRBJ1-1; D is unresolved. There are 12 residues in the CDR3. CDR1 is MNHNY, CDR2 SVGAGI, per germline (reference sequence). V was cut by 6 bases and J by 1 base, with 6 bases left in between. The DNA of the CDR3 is TGTGCCAGCAGCCTACAGAACACTGAAGCTTTCTTT. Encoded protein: CASSLQNTEAFF.

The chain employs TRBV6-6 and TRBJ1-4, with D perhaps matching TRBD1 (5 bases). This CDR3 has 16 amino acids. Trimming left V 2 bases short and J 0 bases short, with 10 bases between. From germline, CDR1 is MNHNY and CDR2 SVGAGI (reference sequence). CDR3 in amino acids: CASSYGAIATNEKLFF. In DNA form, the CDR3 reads TGTGCCAGCAGTTACGGGGCTATTGCAACTAATGAAAAACTGTTTTTT.

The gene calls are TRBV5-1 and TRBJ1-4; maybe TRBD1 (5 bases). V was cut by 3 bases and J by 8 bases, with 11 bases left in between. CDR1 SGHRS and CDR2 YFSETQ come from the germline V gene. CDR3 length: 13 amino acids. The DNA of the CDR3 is TGCGCCAGCAGCTCCCCAGGGTCCGAAAAACTGTTTTTT. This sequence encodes CASSSPGSEKLFF.

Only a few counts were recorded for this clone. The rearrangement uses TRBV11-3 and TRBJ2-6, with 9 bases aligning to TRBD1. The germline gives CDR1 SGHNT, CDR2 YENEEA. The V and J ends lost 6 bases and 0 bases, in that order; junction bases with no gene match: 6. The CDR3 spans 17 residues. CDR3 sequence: CASRTGQGLSGANVLTF. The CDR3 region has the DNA TGTGCCAGCAGGACGGGACAGGGACTCTCTGGGGCCAACGTCCTGACTTTC.

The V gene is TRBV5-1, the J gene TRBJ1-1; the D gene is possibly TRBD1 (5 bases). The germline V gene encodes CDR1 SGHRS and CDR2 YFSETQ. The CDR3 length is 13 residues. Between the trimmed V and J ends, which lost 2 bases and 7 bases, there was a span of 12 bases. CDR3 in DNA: TGCGCCAGCAGCTTCCAAACGACAGATGAAGCTTTCTTT. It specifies CASSFQTTDEAFF.

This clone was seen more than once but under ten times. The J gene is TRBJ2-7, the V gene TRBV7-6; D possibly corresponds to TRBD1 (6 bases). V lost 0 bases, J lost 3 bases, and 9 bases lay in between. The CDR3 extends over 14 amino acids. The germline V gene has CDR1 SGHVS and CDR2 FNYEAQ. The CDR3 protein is CASSLAGGHYEQYF. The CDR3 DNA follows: TGTGCCAGCAGCTTAGCTGGGGGACACTACGAGCAGTACTTC.

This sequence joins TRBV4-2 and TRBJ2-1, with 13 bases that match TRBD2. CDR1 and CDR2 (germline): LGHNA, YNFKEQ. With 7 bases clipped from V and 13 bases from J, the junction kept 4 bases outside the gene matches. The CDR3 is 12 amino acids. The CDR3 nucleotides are TGTGCCAGCACCGGGACTAGCGGGGTTCAGTTCTTC. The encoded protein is CASTGTSGVQFF.

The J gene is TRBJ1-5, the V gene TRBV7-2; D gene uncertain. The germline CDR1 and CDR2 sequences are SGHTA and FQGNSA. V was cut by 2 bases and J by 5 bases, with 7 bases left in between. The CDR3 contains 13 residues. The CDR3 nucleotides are TGTGCCAGCAGCTTAACTCAATATCAGCCCCAGCATTTT. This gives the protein CASSLTQYQPQHF.

The CDR3 nucleotides are TGTGCCAGCAGCTTGGAGGGCCCGGCCTACGAGCAGTACTTC. Its protein is CASSLEGPAYEQYF. This chain uses TRBV5-8 with TRBJ2-5; D is uncertain. The J call may be mistaken, given a closer DNA end match to TRBJ2-7. The CDR3 contains 14 residues. Per germline, CDR1 SGHTS and CDR2 YDEGEE.

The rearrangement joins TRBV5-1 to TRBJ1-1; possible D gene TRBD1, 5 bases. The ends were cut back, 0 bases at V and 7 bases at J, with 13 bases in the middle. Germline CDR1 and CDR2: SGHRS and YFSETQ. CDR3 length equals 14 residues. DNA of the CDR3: TGCGCCAGCAGCTTGGGGGGCGCGGGAGTTGAAGCTTTCTTT. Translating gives CASSLGGAGVEAFF. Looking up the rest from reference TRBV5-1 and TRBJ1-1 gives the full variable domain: KAGVTQTPRYLIKTRGQQVTLSCSPISGHRSVSWYQQTPGQGLQFLFEYFSETQRNKGNFPGRFSGRQFSNSRSEMNVSTLELGDSALYLCASSLGGAGVEAFFGQGTRLTVV.

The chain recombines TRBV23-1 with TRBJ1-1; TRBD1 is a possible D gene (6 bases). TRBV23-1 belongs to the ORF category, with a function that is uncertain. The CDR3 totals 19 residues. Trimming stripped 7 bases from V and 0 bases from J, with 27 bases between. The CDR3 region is CASILRTVPKKSLNTEAFF. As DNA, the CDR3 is TGCGCCAGCATCCTTAGGACAGTCCCCAAGAAATCATTGAACACTGAAGCTTTCTTT.